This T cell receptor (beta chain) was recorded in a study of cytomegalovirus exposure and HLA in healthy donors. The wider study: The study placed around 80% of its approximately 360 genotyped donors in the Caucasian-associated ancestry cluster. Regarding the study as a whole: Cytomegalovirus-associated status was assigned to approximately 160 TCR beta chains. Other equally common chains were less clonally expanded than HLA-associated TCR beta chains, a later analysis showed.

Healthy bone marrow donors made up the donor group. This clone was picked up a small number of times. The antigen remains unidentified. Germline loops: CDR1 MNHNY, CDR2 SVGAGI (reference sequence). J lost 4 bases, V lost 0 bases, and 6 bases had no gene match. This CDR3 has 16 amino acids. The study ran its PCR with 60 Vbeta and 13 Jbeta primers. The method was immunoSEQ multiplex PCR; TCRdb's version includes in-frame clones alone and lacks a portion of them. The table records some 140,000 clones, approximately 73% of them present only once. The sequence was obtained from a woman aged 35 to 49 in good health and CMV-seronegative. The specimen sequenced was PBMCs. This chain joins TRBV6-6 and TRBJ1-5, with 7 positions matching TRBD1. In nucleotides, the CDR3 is TGTGCCAGCAGTTACTCAATAGGACAGGTAAATCAGCCCCAGCATTTT. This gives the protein CASSYSIGQVNQPQHF.